This T cell receptor beta chain derives from a study of blood T cell repertoires in COVID-19 (dated by TCRdb to the early 2020s). Regarding the research as a whole: Collaborator samples came from the United States, Italy and Spain and covered acute and convalescent phases of COVID-19. Subjects who had been exposed to COVID-19, were actively infected with it, or had recovered from it provided the deeply sampled blood TCRbeta repertoires that made up the dataset. The material from the prospective study consisted of cDNA or gDNA derived from T cells, B-cell-depleted T cells, or PBMCs. The sample metadata nearly always contained a de-identified subject ID, COVID-19 status, age in years and sex. The samples were drawn from two sources: the first 160 participants of the ongoing ImmuneRACE study, and 1,000 to 1,500 subjects contributed by 6 global collaborators. HLA class I and class II types, where available, came from metadata supplied by the sample provider rather than from assay-based typing. A freely available public database, intended as a resource for researchers studying the immune response to SARS-CoV-2, is where the repertoires were released. Here is what the overall study found, with its caveats: The amount of clinical and demographic metadata varied by source and participant and was provided uncurated.

Each collaborating institution followed its own protocols to collect whole blood in K2EDTA tubes. Collaborator samples were shipped for TCRbeta analysis as frozen whole blood, isolated PBMCs, or DNA extracted from either sample type. CDR1 SEHNR and CDR2 FQNEAQ are derived from the germline V gene (reference sequence). The germline V end is reduced by 5 bases and the J end by 6 bases; junction bases left unmatched: 9. Including the terminal cysteine and phenylalanine, the CDR3 comprises 14 residues. Only the CDR3 DNA stays, 42 bases, in frame from base 1. The immunoSEQ Assay, a bias-controlled multiplex PCR, was used to amplify TCRbeta CDR3 regions from genomic DNA. In the original analysis: Nucleated cell counts per sample were estimated from amplification of reference gene primers within the assay. Sequence reads were collapsed and filtered to measure the absolute abundance of every unique TCRbeta CDR3 rearrangement. Productive Simpson clonality was computed per sample as the square root of Simpson's diversity index over productive rearrangements. TCRdb's version of the immuneACCESS table is confined to in-frame rearrangements and falls short of the full clone set. An unresolved V gene accounts for under half of the shortfall where checked; the remainder is of unknown origin. V, J and clone size are those of that table, while D and trimming were read from the DNA. This sample holds about 190,000 clones; 85% to 90% were observed only once. The ten largest clonotypes hold less than 3.5% of the sample.

This clone was recorded once. Its binding antigen is unknown. No base quality information exists; no much larger clone differs at one position. Sample: peripheral blood. This TCR was recovered from a woman between 25 and 40 years old with active or convalescent COVID-19. The chain was built from TRBV7-9 and TRBJ1-1, with TRBD1 matching 7 junction bases. The nucleotides are TGTGCCAGCAGCCCACAGGGGAAACGTCCTGAAGCTTTCTTT. Its product reads: CASSPQGKRPEAFF. Reference TRBV7-9 and TRBJ1-1 genes cover what lies past the CDR3, so the full variable domain is DTGVSQNPRHKITKRGQNVTFRCDPISEHNRLYWYRQTLGQGPEFLTYFQNEAQLEKSRLLSDRFSAERPKGSFSTLEIQRTEQGDSAMYLCASSPQGKRPEAFFGQGTRLTVV.